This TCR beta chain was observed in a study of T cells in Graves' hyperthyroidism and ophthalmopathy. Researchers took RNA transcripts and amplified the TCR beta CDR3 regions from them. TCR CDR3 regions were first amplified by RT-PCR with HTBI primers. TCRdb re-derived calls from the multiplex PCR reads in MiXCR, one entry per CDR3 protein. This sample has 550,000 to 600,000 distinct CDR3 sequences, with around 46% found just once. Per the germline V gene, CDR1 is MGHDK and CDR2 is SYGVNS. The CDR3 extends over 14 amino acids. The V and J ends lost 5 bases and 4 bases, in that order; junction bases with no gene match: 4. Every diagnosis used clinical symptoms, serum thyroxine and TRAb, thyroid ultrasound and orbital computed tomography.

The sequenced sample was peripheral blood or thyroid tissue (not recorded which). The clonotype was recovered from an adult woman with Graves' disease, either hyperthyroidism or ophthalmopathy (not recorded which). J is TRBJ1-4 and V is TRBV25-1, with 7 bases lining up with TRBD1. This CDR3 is CASSRQGGNEKLFF. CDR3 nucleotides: TGTGCCAGCAGTCGACAGGGAGGTAATGAAAAACTGTTTTTT. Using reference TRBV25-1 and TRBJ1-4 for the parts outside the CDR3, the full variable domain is EADIYQTPRYLVIGTGKKITLECSQTMGHDKMYWYQQDPGMELHLIHYSYGVNSTEKGDLSSESTVSRIRTEHFPLTLESARPSHTSQYLCASSRQGGNEKLFFGSGTQLSVL.